This TCR beta chain was sequenced in a study of identical twins. Points from the study as a whole: Clonotypes of the beta chain that were abundant in cord blood carried fewer insertions (memory repertoires showed none).

The CDR3 has 17 amino acids. In germline, CDR1 is DFQATT, CDR2 SNEGSKA (reference sequence). V was shortened by 6 bases and J by 0 bases, with 21 bases between the two germline ends. In every case, the donor was a healthy Caucasian. Points on this clonotype: The antigen is undetermined.

TCRdb fed the 5' RACE reads into MiXCR, producing one record per CDR3 protein. Of about 300,000 distinct CDR3 sequences listed, around an eighth are singletons. These data were also reused for a study on yellow fever vaccine responses in identical twins.

This TCR was sampled from a woman aged 18-30 years in good health. The sequencing input was CD8+ T cells sorted from blood. V usage is TRBV20-1 and J usage is TRBJ2-1; the D is unclear. The CDR3 protein is CSAPPPRAPHSYNEQFF. The CDR3 bases are TGCAGTGCCCCACCCCCTAGAGCTCCCCACTCCTACAATGAGCAGTTCTTC.